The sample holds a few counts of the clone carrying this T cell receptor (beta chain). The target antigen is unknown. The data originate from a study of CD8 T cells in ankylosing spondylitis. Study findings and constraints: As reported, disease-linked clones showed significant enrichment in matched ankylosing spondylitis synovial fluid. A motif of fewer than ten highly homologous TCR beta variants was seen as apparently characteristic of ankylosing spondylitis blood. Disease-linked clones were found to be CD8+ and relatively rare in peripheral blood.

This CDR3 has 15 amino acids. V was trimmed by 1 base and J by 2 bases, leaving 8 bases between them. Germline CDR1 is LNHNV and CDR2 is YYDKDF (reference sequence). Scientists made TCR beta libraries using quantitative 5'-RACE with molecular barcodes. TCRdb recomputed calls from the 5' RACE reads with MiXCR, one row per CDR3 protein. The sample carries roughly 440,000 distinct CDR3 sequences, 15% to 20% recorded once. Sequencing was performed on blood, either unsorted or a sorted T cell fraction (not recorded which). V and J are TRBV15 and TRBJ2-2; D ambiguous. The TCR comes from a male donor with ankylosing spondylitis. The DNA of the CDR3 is TGTGCCACCAGCAGAGGTTACAGCAACACCGGGGAGCTGTTTTTT. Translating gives CATSRGYSNTGELFF.